A selection of T cell receptor beta chains follows, all from one sample in a study of shared clonotypes between healthy human individuals. Sequenced by immunoSEQ multiplex PCR; TCRdb stores in-frame clones only, minus some. The sample lists approximately 650,000 clones; roughly 95% were seen once. Sequencing used naive CD8+ T cells sorted from blood. These receptors were obtained from a woman in her thirties in good health. CDR3s include the opening cysteine and the closing phenylalanine or tryptophan. Each record gives: CDR3 length, D gene, clone size, J gene, V gene, CDR3 protein, CDR3 DNA. D genes are given only for firm matches. Size values are once, few and many counts, or a class for expanded clones, and some rows have none.

CDR3 length: 16; D gene: .; clone size: .; J gene: TRBJ1-4; V gene: TRBV14; CDR3 protein: CASSQVSGGRNEKLFF; CDR3 DNA: TGTGCCAGCAGCCAAGTCTCCGGGGGCAGGAATGAAAAACTGTTTTTT
CDR3 length: 14; D gene: .; clone size: .; J gene: TRBJ1-1; V gene: TRBV18; CDR3 protein: CASSPFKLNTEAFF; CDR3 DNA: TGTGCCAGCTCACCATTTAAGTTGAACACTGAAGCTTTCTTT
CDR3 length: 14; D gene: TRBD1; clone size: once; J gene: TRBJ2-7; V gene: TRBV27; CDR3 protein: CASSRDSNIYEQYF; CDR3 DNA: TGTGCCAGCAGCAGGGACAGCAATATCTACGAGCAGTACTTC
CDR3 length: 14; D gene: TRBD2; clone size: .; J gene: TRBJ2-1; V gene: TRBV7-7; CDR3 protein: CASSPGTSFNEQFF; CDR3 DNA: TGTGCCAGCAGCCCCGGGACTAGTTTTAATGAGCAGTTCTTC
CDR3 length: 15; D gene: .; clone size: .; J gene: TRBJ2-1; V gene: TRBV9; CDR3 protein: CASSVRGTTYNEQFF; CDR3 DNA: TGTGCCAGCAGCGTAAGGGGAACGACCTACAATGAGCAGTTCTTC
CDR3 length: 17; D gene: TRBD2; clone size: .; J gene: TRBJ2-1; V gene: TRBV11-2; CDR3 protein: CASSPGDYRSSYNEQFF; CDR3 DNA: TGTGCCAGCAGCCCTGGGGACTATCGAAGCTCCTACAATGAGCAGTTCTTC
CDR3 length: 14; D gene: .; clone size: .; J gene: TRBJ1-1; V gene: TRBV5-4; CDR3 protein: CASSLTEGYTEAFF; CDR3 DNA: TGTGCCAGCAGCTTGACCGAGGGTTACACTGAAGCTTTCTTT
CDR3 length: 11; D gene: .; clone size: .; J gene: TRBJ2-5; V gene: TRBV5-1; CDR3 protein: CASSLVETQYF; CDR3 DNA: TGCGCCAGCAGCTTGGTGGAGACCCAGTACTTC
CDR3 length: 14; D gene: .; clone size: once; J gene: TRBJ2-7; V gene: TRBV19; CDR3 protein: CASSIYSGSYEQYF; CDR3 DNA: TGTGCCAGTAGTATTTATTCAGGTTCCTACGAGCAGTACTTC
CDR3 length: 15; D gene: .; clone size: .; J gene: TRBJ1-2; V gene: TRBV14; CDR3 protein: CASSQDPADQYGYTF; CDR3 DNA: TGTGCCAGCAGCCAAGATCCCGCCGACCAGTATGGCTACACCTTC
CDR3 length: 15; D gene: .; clone size: .; J gene: TRBJ2-3; V gene: TRBV5-8; CDR3 protein: CASSLVGYRTDTQYF; CDR3 DNA: TGTGCCAGCAGCTTGGTGGGATATCGCACAGATACGCAGTATTTT
CDR3 length: 15; D gene: .; clone size: .; J gene: TRBJ1-1; V gene: TRBV9; CDR3 protein: CASSPSSIMNTEAFF; CDR3 DNA: TGTGCCAGCAGCCCCAGTTCGATCATGAACACTGAAGCTTTCTTT
CDR3 length: 15; D gene: .; clone size: .; J gene: TRBJ2-7; V gene: TRBV5-6; CDR3 protein: CASSVGSGLFYEQYF; CDR3 DNA: TGTGCCAGCAGCGTAGGTTCAGGCCTTTTCTACGAGCAGTACTTC
CDR3 length: 15; D gene: .; clone size: once; J gene: TRBJ2-1; V gene: TRBV13; CDR3 protein: CASSLERASYNEQFF; CDR3 DNA: TGTGCCAGCAGCTTAGAGCGGGCCTCCTACAATGAGCAGTTCTTC
CDR3 length: 15; D gene: TRBD2; clone size: .; J gene: TRBJ2-7; V gene: TRBV4-1; CDR3 protein: CASSQGTSGNYEQYF; CDR3 DNA: TGCGCCAGCAGCCAGGGGACTAGCGGAAACTACGAGCAGTACTTC
CDR3 length: 14; D gene: TRBD1; clone size: .; J gene: TRBJ2-7; V gene: TRBV27; CDR3 protein: CASSGTGQAYEQYF; CDR3 DNA: TGTGCCAGCAGTGGGACAGGGCAGGCCTACGAGCAGTACTTC
CDR3 length: 14; D gene: .; clone size: once; J gene: TRBJ2-1; V gene: TRBV27; CDR3 protein: CASSFLAAYNEQFF; CDR3 DNA: TGTGCCAGCAGTTTCCTAGCAGCCTACAATGAGCAGTTCTTC
CDR3 length: 11; D gene: TRBD1; clone size: .; J gene: TRBJ1-1; V gene: TRBV30; CDR3 protein: CAWSRGPEAFF; CDR3 DNA: TGTGCCTGGAGTAGGGGGCCGGAGGCTTTCTTT
CDR3 length: 13; D gene: TRBD1; clone size: .; J gene: TRBJ1-1; V gene: TRBV28; CDR3 protein: CASSRTGSIEAFF; CDR3 DNA: TGTGCCAGCAGTCGGACAGGGAGTATTGAAGCTTTCTTT
CDR3 length: 16; D gene: .; clone size: .; J gene: TRBJ2-1; V gene: TRBV5-6; CDR3 protein: CASSLVARYSYNEQFF; CDR3 DNA: TGTGCCAGCAGCTTGGTCGCTAGATACTCCTACAATGAGCAGTTCTTC
CDR3 length: 14; D gene: .; clone size: .; J gene: TRBJ2-7; V gene: TRBV6-6; CDR3 protein: CASSFAPDSYEQYF; CDR3 DNA: TGTGCCAGCAGTTTCGCCCCGGACAGTTACGAGCAGTACTTC
CDR3 length: 15; D gene: .; clone size: .; J gene: TRBJ2-7; V gene: TRBV4-1; CDR3 protein: CASSQDWQRTYEQYF; CDR3 DNA: TGCGCCAGCAGCCAAGATTGGCAGCGAACCTACGAGCAGTACTTC
CDR3 length: 16; D gene: .; clone size: .; J gene: TRBJ2-6; V gene: TRBV11-2; CDR3 protein: CASSSRQHSGANVLTF; CDR3 DNA: TGTGCCAGCAGCTCGAGACAGCACTCTGGGGCCAACGTCCTGACTTTC
CDR3 length: 17; D gene: TRBD2; clone size: .; J gene: TRBJ2-7; V gene: TRBV9; CDR3 protein: CASSVGRPSGGTYEQYF; CDR3 DNA: TGTGCCAGCAGCGTAGGTAGACCCTCGGGAGGGACCTACGAGCAGTACTTC
CDR3 length: 16; D gene: .; clone size: .; J gene: TRBJ1-1; V gene: TRBV6-5; CDR3 protein: CASSYSTTAMNTEAFF; CDR3 DNA: TGTGCCAGCAGTTACTCCACGACAGCGATGAACACTGAAGCTTTCTTT
CDR3 length: 18; D gene: .; clone size: .; J gene: TRBJ2-6; V gene: TRBV5-5; CDR3 protein: CASSLLSRPFSGANVLTF; CDR3 DNA: TGTGCCAGCAGCTTACTGAGCAGGCCTTTCTCTGGGGCCAACGTCCTGACTTTC
CDR3 length: 12; D gene: .; clone size: .; J gene: TRBJ2-1; V gene: TRBV5-6; CDR3 protein: CASSLGDPILFF; CDR3 DNA: TGTGCCAGCAGCTTGGGGGACCCCATTCTGTTCTTC
CDR3 length: 17; D gene: TRBD1; clone size: .; J gene: TRBJ1-5; V gene: TRBV27; CDR3 protein: CASSATGGGLWNQPQHF; CDR3 DNA: TGTGCCAGCAGTGCGACAGGGGGAGGATTATGGAATCAGCCCCAGCATTTT
CDR3 length: 13; D gene: TRBD1; clone size: .; J gene: TRBJ1-1; V gene: TRBV5-1; CDR3 protein: CASRRTGYTEAFF; CDR3 DNA: TGCGCCAGCAGACGGACAGGGTACACTGAAGCTTTCTTT
CDR3 length: 24; D gene: TRBD2; clone size: once; J gene: TRBJ2-7; V gene: TRBV28; CDR3 protein: CASSLWRARRGGRGGPSLAYEQYF; CDR3 DNA: TGTGCCAGCAGTTTATGGAGGGCGAGACGGGGCGGGAGAGGAGGGCCCTCCCTTGCCTACGAGCAGTACTTC
CDR3 length: 15; D gene: .; clone size: .; J gene: TRBJ1-1; V gene: TRBV6-5; CDR3 protein: CASSPLGGFYTEAFF; CDR3 DNA: TGTGCCAGCAGTCCACTAGGGGGTTTTTACACTGAAGCTTTCTTT
CDR3 length: 11; D gene: .; clone size: .; J gene: TRBJ1-5; V gene: TRBV28; CDR3 protein: CASSDDQPQHF; CDR3 DNA: TGTGCCAGCAGTGACGATCAGCCCCAGCATTTT
CDR3 length: 11; D gene: .; clone size: .; J gene: TRBJ2-5; V gene: TRBV10-2; CDR3 protein: CASSEGETQYF; CDR3 DNA: TGCGCCAGCAGTGAGGGGGAGACCCAGTACTTC
CDR3 length: 15; D gene: .; clone size: .; J gene: TRBJ1-2; V gene: TRBV7-9; CDR3 protein: CASSLGVQGLYGYTF; CDR3 DNA: TGTGCCAGCAGCTTAGGAGTTCAAGGGCTTTATGGCTACACCTTC
CDR3 length: 14; D gene: .; clone size: .; J gene: TRBJ2-3; V gene: TRBV19; CDR3 protein: CASSMELAMDTQYF; CDR3 DNA: TGTGCCAGTAGTATGGAGCTAGCGATGGATACGCAGTATTTT
CDR3 length: 15; D gene: TRBD1; clone size: .; J gene: TRBJ1-1; V gene: TRBV28; CDR3 protein: CASSLTGGGNTEAFF; CDR3 DNA: TGTGCCAGCAGTCTTACAGGGGGCGGAAACACTGAAGCTTTCTTT
CDR3 length: 14; D gene: .; clone size: once; J gene: TRBJ1-2; V gene: TRBV28; CDR3 protein: CASSLLSGTYGYTF; CDR3 DNA: TGTGCCAGCAGTTTATTGTCAGGGACGTATGGCTACACCTTC
CDR3 length: 12; D gene: .; clone size: .; J gene: TRBJ1-2; V gene: TRBV7-9; CDR3 protein: CASSFGGYGYTF; CDR3 DNA: TGTGCCAGCAGCTTTGGAGGGTATGGCTACACCTTC
CDR3 length: 18; D gene: .; clone size: .; J gene: TRBJ2-5; V gene: TRBV12-5; CDR3 protein: CASGQSLLGGAVGETQYF; CDR3 DNA: TGTGCTAGTGGTCAATCTCTGCTGGGGGGGGCGGTTGGAGAGACCCAGTACTTC
CDR3 length: 16; D gene: .; clone size: .; J gene: TRBJ2-3; V gene: TRBV5-6; CDR3 protein: CASSLAVEGDTDTQYF; CDR3 DNA: TGTGCCAGCAGCTTGGCCGTCGAGGGGGATACAGATACGCAGTATTTT
CDR3 length: 14; D gene: .; clone size: .; J gene: TRBJ1-2; V gene: TRBV28; CDR3 protein: CASSLQGIVYGYTF; CDR3 DNA: TGTGCCAGCAGTTTACAGGGGATCGTCTATGGCTACACCTTC
CDR3 length: 13; D gene: .; clone size: .; J gene: TRBJ2-1; V gene: TRBV27; CDR3 protein: CASSGGTYNEQFF; CDR3 DNA: TGTGCCAGCAGTGGGGGGACCTACAATGAGCAGTTCTTC